This T cell receptor beta chain was sequenced during a study of blood T cell repertoires in COVID-19. Across the study: Recovered Cohort 3 donors showed two negative PCRs, clearance, or symptom resolution. In each case, the material was cDNA or gDNA derived from T cells, B-cell-depleted T cells, or PBMCs.

Germline trimming cut 2 bases from V and 4 bases from J; bases unmatched to any gene: 0. This CDR3 is 13 amino acids long. Germline CDR1 and CDR2: MNHNS and SASEGT. Measured with immunoSEQ multiplex PCR; TCRdb has only the in-frame clones, and not every one. The profile shows over 110,000 clones, 84% of them singletons. The chain recombines TRBV6-1 with TRBJ1-2; TRBD1 aligns across 8 bases. The TCR was taken from a man aged 50 or older in a cohort exposed to, infected with or recovered from COVID-19 (not recorded which). Material for sequencing was PBMCs or T cells enriched from blood (not recorded which). CDR3: CASSEQGAYGYTF. CDR3 nucleotide sequence: TGTGCCAGCAGTGAACAGGGGGCCTATGGCTACACCTTC.